This T cell receptor (beta chain) was identified in a study of cytomegalovirus exposure and HLA in healthy donors. Germline V gene data show CDR1 as SGDLS and CDR2 as YYNGEE. This CDR3 is built from 12 residues. V lost 3 bases, J lost 10 bases, and 14 bases lay in between. The study's findings and limits: Later analysis associated a missense DCLRE1C variant with TCR beta V- and J-gene trimming. CMV serostatus was the sole immune exposure data available. The dataset shows that most TCR sequences were rare, while some public TCRs occurred in many donors.

As regards this clone: No antigen is known for it.

The PCR used 60 Vbeta and 13 Jbeta primers. Sequencing was performed with immunoSEQ multiplex PCR; in TCRdb, only in-frame clones are kept and a portion is missing. The sample shows approximately 70,000 clones, about 70% of them seen only once. The gene calls are TRBV9 and TRBJ2-7; possibly TRBD2 for D (6 bases). The origin of this receptor is a man aged 35 to 55 in good health and CMV-seropositive. What was sequenced was PBMCs. The CDR3 sequence: CASSGREPIQYF. The CDR3 DNA sequence: TGTGCCAGCAGCGGCCGGGAGCCTATACAGTACTTC.